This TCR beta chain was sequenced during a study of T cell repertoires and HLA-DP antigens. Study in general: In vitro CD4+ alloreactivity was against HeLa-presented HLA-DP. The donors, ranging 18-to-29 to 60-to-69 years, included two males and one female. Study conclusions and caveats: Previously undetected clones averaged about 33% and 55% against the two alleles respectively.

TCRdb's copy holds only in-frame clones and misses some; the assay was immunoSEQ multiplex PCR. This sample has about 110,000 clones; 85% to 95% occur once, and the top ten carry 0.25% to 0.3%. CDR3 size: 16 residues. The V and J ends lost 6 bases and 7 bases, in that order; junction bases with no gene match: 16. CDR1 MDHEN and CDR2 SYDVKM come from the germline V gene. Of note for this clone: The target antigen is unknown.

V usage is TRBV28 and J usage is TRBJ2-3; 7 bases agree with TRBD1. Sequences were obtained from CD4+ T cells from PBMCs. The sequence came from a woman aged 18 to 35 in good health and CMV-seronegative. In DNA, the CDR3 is TGTGCCAGCAGCAGTCGAAGGGGACAGCGATACTATACGCAGTATTTT. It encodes CASSSRRGQRYYTQYF.